This T cell receptor beta chain comes out of a study of blood T cell repertoires in COVID-19. Study background: Sites in the United States, Italy and Spain provided acute and convalescent COVID-19 samples.

There are 15 residues in the CDR3. CDR1 is LGHNA, CDR2 YNFKEQ, per germline. The V gene end was trimmed by 4 bases and the J gene end by 0 bases; junction bases not matched to a gene: 3. This table comes from immunoSEQ multiplex PCR, and its TCRdb copy is limited to in-frame clones, with some not included. The profile shows about 270,000 clones, 81% of them singletons. This TCR was sampled from an older woman with active or convalescent COVID-19. Source material: peripheral blood. J is TRBJ1-2 and V is TRBV4-2, with TRBD1 identical over 9 bases. In nucleotides, the CDR3 is TGTGCCAGCAGCCCAGGACAGGGGTCTAACTATGGCTACACCTTC. The encoded protein is CASSPGQGSNYGYTF.